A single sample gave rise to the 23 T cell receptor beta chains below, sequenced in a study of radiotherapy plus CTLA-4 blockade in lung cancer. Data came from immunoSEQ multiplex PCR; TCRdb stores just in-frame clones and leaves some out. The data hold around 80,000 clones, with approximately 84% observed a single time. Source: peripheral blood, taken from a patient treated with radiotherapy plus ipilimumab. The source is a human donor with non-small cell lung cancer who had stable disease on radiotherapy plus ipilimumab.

CDR3 coding DNA: TGCAGCGTTGACGCTTCGCTAGCAGATACAGATACGCAGTATTTT. It yields the protein CSVDASLADTDTQYF. The chain couples TRBV29-1 to TRBJ2-3; a weak D match, TRBD2 (5 bases). The CDR3 has 15 amino acids. Germline CDR1 SQVTM, CDR2 ANQGSEA. Trimming shortened V by 3 bases and J by 3 bases, and 16 bases separated the two germline ends.

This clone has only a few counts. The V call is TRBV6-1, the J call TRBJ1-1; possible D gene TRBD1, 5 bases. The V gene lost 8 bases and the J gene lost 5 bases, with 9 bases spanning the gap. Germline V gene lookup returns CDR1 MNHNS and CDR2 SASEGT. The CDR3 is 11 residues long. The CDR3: CASGQGTEAFF. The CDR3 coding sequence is TGTGCCAGCGGCCAGGGAACTGAAGCTTTCTTT.

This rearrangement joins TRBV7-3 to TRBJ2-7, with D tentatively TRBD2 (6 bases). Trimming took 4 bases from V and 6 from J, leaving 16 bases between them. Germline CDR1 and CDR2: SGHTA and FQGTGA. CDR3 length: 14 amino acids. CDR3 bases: TGTGCCAGCAGCTCGGGCCCCGCAGCGGGCGAGCAGTACTTC. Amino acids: CASSSGPAAGEQYF.

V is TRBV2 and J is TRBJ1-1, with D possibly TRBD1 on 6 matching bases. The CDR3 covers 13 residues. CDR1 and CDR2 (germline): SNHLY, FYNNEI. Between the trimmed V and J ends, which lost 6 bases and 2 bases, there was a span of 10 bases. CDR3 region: CASSEQGNTEAFF. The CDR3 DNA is TGTGCCAGCAGCGAACAGGGTAACACTGAAGCTTTCTTT. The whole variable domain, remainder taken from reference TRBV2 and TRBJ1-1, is EPEVTQTPSHQVTQMGQEVILRCVPISNHLYFYWYRQILGQKVEFLVSFYNNEISEKSEIFDDQFSVERPDGSNFTLKIRSTKLEDSAMYFCASSEQGNTEAFFGQGTRLTVV.

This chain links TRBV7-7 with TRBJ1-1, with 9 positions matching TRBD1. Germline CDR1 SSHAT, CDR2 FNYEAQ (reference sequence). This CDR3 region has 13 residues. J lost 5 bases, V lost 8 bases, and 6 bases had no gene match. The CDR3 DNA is TGTGCCAGCTCCCGGACAGGGGAGACTGAAGCTTTCTTT. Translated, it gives CASSRTGETEAFF. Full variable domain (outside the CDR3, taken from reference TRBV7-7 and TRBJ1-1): GAGVSQSPRYKVTKRGQDVTLRCDPISSHATLYWYQQALGQGPEFLTYFNYEAQPDKSGLPSDRFSAERPEGSISTLTIQRTEQRDSAMYRCASSRTGETEAFFGQGTRLTVV.

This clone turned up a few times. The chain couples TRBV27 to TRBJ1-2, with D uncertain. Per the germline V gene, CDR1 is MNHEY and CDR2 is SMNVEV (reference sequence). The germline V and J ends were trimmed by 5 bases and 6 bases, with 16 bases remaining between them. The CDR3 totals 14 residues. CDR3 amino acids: CASSPDLHFHGYTF. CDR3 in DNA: TGTGCCAGCAGTCCCGATCTGCACTTCCATGGCTACACCTTC.

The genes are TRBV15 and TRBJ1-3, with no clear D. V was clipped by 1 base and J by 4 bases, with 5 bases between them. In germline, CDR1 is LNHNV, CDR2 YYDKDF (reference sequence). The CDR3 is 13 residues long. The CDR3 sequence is CATSRGEGNTIYF. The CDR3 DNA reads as TGTGCCACCAGCAGAGGGGAGGGAAACACCATATATTTT.

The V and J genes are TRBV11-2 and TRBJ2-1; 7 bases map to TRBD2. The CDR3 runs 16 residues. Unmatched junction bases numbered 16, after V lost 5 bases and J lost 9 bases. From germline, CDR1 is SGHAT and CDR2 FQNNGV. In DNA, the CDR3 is TGTGCCAGCAGCAGGGGTGGCGGGAGAAGGAGCGGTGAGCAGTTCTTC. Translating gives CASSRGGGRRSGEQFF. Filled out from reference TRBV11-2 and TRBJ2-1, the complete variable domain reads EAGVAQSPRYKIIEKRQSVAFWCNPISGHATLYWYQQILGQGPKLLIQFQNNGVVDDSQLPKDRFSAERLKGVDSTLKIQPAKLEDSAVYLCASSRGGGRRSGEQFFGPGTRLTVL.

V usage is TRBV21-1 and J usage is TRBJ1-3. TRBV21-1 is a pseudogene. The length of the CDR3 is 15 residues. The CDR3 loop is CASSPRWSSGNTIYF. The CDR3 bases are TGTGCCAGCAGCCCTCGATGGAGCTCTGGAAACACCATATATTTT.

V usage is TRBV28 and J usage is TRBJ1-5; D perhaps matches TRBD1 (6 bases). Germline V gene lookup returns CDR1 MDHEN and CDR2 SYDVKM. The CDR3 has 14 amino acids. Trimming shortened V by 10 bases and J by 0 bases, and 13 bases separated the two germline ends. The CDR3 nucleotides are TGTGCCACCTTTGTACAGGGTAGCAATCAGCCCCAGCATTTT. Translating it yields CATFVQGSNQPQHF.

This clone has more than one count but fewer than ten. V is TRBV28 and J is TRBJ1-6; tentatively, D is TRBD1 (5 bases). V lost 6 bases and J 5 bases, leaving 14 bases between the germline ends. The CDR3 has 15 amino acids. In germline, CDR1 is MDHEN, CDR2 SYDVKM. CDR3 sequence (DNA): TGTGCCAGCAGCAAACACCAGGGTGATAATTCACCCCTCCACTTT. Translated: CASSKHQGDNSPLHF.

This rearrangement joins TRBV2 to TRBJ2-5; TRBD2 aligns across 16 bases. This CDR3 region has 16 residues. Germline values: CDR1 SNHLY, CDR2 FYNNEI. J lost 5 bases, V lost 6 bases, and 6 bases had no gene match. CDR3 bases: TGTGCCAGCAGACAGGGACTAGCGGGAGGGCTGGAGACCCAGTACTTC. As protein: CASRQGLAGGLETQYF.

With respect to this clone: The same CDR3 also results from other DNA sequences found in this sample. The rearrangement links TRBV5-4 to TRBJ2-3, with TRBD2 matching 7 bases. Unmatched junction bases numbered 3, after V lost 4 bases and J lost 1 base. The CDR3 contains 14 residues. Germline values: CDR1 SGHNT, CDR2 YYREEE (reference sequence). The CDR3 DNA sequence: TGTGCCAGCAGCCTGGGGAGGGGCACAGATACGCAGTATTTT. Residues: CASSLGRGTDTQYF. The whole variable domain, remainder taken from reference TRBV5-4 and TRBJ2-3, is ETGVTQSPTHLIKTRGQQVTLRCSSQSGHNTVSWYQQALGQGPQFIFQYYREEENGRGNFPPRFSGLQFPNYSSELNVNALELDDSALYLCASSLGRGTDTQYFGPGTRLTVL.

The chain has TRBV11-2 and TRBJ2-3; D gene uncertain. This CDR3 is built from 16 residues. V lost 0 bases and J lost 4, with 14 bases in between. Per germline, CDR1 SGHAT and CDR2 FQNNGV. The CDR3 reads CASSLDPQRPADTQYF. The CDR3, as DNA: TGTGCCAGCAGCTTAGATCCCCAGCGCCCCGCAGATACGCAGTATTTT.

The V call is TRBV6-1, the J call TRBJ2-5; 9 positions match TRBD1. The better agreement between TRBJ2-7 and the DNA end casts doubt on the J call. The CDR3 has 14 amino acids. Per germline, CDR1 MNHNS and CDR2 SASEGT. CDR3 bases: TGTGCCAGCACGTACAGGGGGCGGGTCCACGAGCAGTACTTC. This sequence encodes CASTYRGRVHEQYF.

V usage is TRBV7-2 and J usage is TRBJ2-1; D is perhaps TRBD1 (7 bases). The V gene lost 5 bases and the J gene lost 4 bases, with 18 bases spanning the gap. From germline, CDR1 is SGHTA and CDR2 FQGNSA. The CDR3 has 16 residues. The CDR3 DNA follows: TGTGCCAGCAGCCAGCGACAGGGACTCGTTTACAATGAGCAGTTCTTC. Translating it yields CASSQRQGLVYNEQFF.

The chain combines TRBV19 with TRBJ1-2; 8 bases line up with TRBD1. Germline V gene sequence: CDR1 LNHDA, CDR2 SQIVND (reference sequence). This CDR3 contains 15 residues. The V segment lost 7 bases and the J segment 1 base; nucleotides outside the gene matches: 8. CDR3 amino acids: CASKGQVGDNYGYTF. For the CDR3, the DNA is TGTGCCAGTAAGGGACAGGTGGGGGATAACTATGGCTACACCTTC.

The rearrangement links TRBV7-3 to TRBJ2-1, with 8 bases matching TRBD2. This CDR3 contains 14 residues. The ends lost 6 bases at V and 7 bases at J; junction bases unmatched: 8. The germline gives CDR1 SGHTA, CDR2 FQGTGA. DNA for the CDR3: TGTGCCAGCAGGTTAGGTAGCGGGGCGAATGAGCAGTTCTTC. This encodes CASRLGSGANEQFF.

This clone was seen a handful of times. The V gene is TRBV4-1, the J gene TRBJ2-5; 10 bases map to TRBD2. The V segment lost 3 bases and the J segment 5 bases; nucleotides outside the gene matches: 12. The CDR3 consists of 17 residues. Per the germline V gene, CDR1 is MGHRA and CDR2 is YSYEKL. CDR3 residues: CASSQFTSGVPSETQYF. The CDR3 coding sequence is TGCGCCAGCAGCCAGTTCACTAGCGGGGTTCCCTCTGAGACCCAGTACTTC.

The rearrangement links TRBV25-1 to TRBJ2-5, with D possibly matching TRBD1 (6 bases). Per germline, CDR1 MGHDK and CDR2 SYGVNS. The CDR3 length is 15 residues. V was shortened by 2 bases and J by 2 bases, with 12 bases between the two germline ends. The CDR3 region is CASSERLGTQETQYF. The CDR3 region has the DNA TGTGCCAGCAGTGAAAGGTTAGGGACACAAGAGACCCAGTACTTC.

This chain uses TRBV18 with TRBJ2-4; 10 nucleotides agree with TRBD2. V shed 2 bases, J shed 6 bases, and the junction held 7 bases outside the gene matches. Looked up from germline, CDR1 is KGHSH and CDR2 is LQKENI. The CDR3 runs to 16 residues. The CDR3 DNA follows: TGTGCCAGCTCACCAGGACTAGCGGAGGAGGGAAACATTCAGTACTTC. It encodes CASSPGLAEEGNIQYF.

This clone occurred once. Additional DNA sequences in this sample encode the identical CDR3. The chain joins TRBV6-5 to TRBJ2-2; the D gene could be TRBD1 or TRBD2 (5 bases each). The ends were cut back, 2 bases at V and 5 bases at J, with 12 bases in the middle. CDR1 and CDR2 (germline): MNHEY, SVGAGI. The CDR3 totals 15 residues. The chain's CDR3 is CASSYDGARTGELFF. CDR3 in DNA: TGTGCCAGCAGTTACGACGGGGCGAGGACCGGGGAGCTGTTTTTT.

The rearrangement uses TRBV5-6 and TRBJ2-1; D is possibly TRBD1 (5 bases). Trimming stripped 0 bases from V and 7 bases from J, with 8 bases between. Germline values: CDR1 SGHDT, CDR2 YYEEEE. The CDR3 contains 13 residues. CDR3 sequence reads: CASSLAKGNEQFF. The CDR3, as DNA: TGTGCCAGCAGCTTGGCCAAGGGGAATGAGCAGTTCTTC.